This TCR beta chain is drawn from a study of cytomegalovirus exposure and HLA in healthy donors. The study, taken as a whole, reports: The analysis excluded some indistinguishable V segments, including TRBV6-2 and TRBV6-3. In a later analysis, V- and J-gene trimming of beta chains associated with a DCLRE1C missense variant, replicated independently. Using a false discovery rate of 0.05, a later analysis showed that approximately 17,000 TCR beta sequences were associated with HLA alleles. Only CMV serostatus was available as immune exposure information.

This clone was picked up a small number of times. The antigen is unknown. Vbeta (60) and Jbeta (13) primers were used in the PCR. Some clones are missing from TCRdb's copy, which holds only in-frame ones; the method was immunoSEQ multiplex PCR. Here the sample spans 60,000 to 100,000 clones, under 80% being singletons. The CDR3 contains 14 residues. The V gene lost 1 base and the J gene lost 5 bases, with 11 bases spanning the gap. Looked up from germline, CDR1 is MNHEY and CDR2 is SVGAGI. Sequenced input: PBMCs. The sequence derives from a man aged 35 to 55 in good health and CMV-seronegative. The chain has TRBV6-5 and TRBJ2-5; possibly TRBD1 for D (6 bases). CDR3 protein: CASSYLDRFETQYF. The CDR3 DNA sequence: TGTGCCAGCAGTTACTTAGACAGGTTCGAGACCCAGTACTTC.